This record covers a single TCR beta chain. The V end was cut by 5 bases, the J end by 10 bases, with 17 bases between. Germline values: CDR1 LNHDA, CDR2 SQIVND (reference sequence). The CDR3 consists of 14 residues. The RNA, roughly 0.45 to 1 ug, was put through reverse transcription using random hexamers. TCRdb recomputed calls from the immunoSEQ multiplex PCR reads with MiXCR, one row per CDR3 protein. Of about 70,000 distinct CDR3 sequences in the sample, 85% to 95% were seen once. These data are taken from a study of CD8 T cells in Susac syndrome. Specimen: CD8+ T cells from PBMCs. This clonotype was sampled from a human donor in good health. The chain recombines TRBV19 with TRBJ2-2, with D perhaps TRBD1 or TRBD2 (5 bases each). The CDR3 protein is CASSPGTLAAELFF. DNA of the CDR3: TGTGCCAGTAGTCCCGGGACCCTCGCCGCGGAGCTGTTTTTT.